The rows below give T cell receptor beta chains drawn from one sample of a study of blood T cells in healthy people across ages. One entry per CDR3 protein, called by TCRdb with MiXCR from the 5' RACE reads. This table holds 1,800,000 or so distinct CDR3 sequences, 39% found once. The sample taken for sequencing was blood. The receptors come from a human donor in good health. Each CDR3 is given with its conserved first and last residue. Each record gives: CDR3 protein, clone size, V gene, J gene. Clone size is not always given. Where it is, it says once, few, many or a class for expanded clones.

CDR3: CASSQEGVKPQHF
size: NA
V: TRBV4-1
J: TRBJ1-5

CDR3: CASSFSAGVYNEQFF
size: NA
V: TRBV7-3
J: TRBJ2-1

CDR3: CASRTEDRLYNEQFF
size: NA
V: TRBV27
J: TRBJ2-1

CDR3: CASSLAGSPYKQYF
size: NA
V: TRBV28
J: TRBJ2-7

CDR3: CAITVGTGSTDTQYF
size: NA
V: TRBV10-3
J: TRBJ2-3

CDR3: CAIVDSGYERYF
size: NA
V: TRBV10-3
J: TRBJ2-7

CDR3: CATSRDSGNIQPQHF
size: NA
V: TRBV15
J: TRBJ1-5

CDR3: CASSSNLQGAPHF
size: NA
V: TRBV5-6
J: TRBJ1-6

CDR3: CASSASSGGSQFF
size: NA
V: TRBV7-3
J: TRBJ2-1

CDR3: CASSHDSWDTEAFF
size: few
V: TRBV7-2
J: TRBJ1-1

CDR3: CASSLKETRYF
size: few
V: TRBV28
J: TRBJ2-5

CDR3: CASRPNNRRDGYTF
size: NA
V: TRBV28
J: TRBJ1-2

CDR3: CASSRSSYGYTF
size: many
V: TRBV12-3/TRBV12-4
J: TRBJ1-2

CDR3: CVSRNRDSGETQYF
size: NA
V: TRBV2
J: TRBJ2-5

CDR3: CAISDAMRATNTEAFF
size: NA
V: TRBV10-3
J: TRBJ1-1

CDR3: CASSLNGGADTQYF
size: many
V: TRBV7-2
J: TRBJ2-3

CDR3: CASSRDYTGYNEQFF
size: few
V: TRBV3-1
J: TRBJ2-1

CDR3: CAGRLAGSYNEQFF
size: once
V: TRBV7-9
J: TRBJ2-1

CDR3: CASSKNRVGNEQFF
size: few
V: TRBV7-2
J: TRBJ2-1

CDR3: CATSDPGPTGNEQFF
size: NA
V: TRBV24-1
J: TRBJ2-1

CDR3: CASSPAGEKEPQHF
size: NA
V: TRBV5-5
J: TRBJ1-5

CDR3: CASSLASGGENEQFF
size: few
V: TRBV7-2
J: TRBJ2-1

CDR3: CASRRAGITDTQYF
size: few
V: TRBV6-2/TRBV6-3
J: TRBJ2-3

CDR3: CASSRLLGGTTDTQYF
size: NA
V: TRBV3-1
J: TRBJ2-3

CDR3: CSVEDRSLGANVLTF
size: few
V: TRBV29-1
J: TRBJ2-6

CDR3: CASSSWRRGRGNTIYF
size: NA
V: TRBV11-2
J: TRBJ1-3

CDR3: CASSKGQGSYGYTF
size: few
V: TRBV6-5
J: TRBJ1-2

CDR3: CASSRPTTHEQYF
size: many
V: TRBV28
J: TRBJ2-7

CDR3: CATQGGGETQETQYF
size: NA
V: TRBV6-6
J: TRBJ2-5

CDR3: CSVEVITGQFTDTQYF
size: few
V: TRBV29-1
J: TRBJ2-3

CDR3: CAISEAQGNGYTF
size: few
V: TRBV10-3
J: TRBJ1-2

CDR3: CSATVTVQETQYF
size: many
V: TRBV20-1
J: TRBJ2-5

CDR3: CASSPNGENEQYF
size: NA
V: TRBV18
J: NA

CDR3: CSAGLGNQPQHF
size: NA
V: TRBV20-1
J: TRBJ1-5

CDR3: CASSQGPGSYNEQFF
size: many
V: TRBV4-3
J: TRBJ2-1

CDR3: CASSVGVAGGQETQYF
size: NA
V: TRBV9
J: TRBJ2-5

CDR3: CASSYSIGETNYGYTF
size: many
V: TRBV6-5
J: TRBJ1-2

CDR3: CSVTGTDNEKLFF
size: few
V: TRBV29-1
J: TRBJ1-4

CDR3: CASSLREPMGWTLHF
size: NA
V: TRBV11-1
J: TRBJ1-6

CDR3: CSARHTQGAGEQYF
size: few
V: TRBV20-1
J: TRBJ2-7

CDR3: CASSVEASGHIPYEQYF
size: NA
V: TRBV9
J: NA

CDR3: CSPDQQGIYREQFF
size: few
V: TRBV20-1
J: TRBJ2-1

CDR3: CASSQDLRSSYNEQFF
size: few
V: TRBV4-1
J: TRBJ2-1

CDR3: CSVSSGGDTEAFF
size: NA
V: TRBV29-1
J: TRBJ1-1

CDR3: CASSKPGLAGLRSYNEQFF
size: once
V: TRBV6-2/TRBV6-3
J: TRBJ2-1

CDR3: CASSLWTAIRETQYF
size: few
V: TRBV7-9
J: TRBJ2-5

CDR3: CASSPGTGGVEKLFF
size: few
V: TRBV12-3/TRBV12-4
J: TRBJ1-4

CDR3: CASSSEVGRGSEQYF
size: few
V: TRBV7-6
J: TRBJ2-7

CDR3: CAVHEQFF
size: NA
V: TRBV2
J: TRBJ2-1

CDR3: CASSYSQTGELFF
size: NA
V: TRBV6-2/TRBV6-3
J: TRBJ2-2

CDR3: CSVEDRAAKPYEQYF
size: NA
V: TRBV29-1
J: TRBJ2-7

CDR3: CASSPRQDRGGDQETQYF
size: few
V: TRBV7-9
J: TRBJ2-5

CDR3: CAIAGVDEKLFF
size: NA
V: TRBV10-3
J: TRBJ1-4

CDR3: CASGGYAYNEQFF
size: NA
V: TRBV5-4
J: TRBJ2-1

CDR3: CASSTYRENEQFF
size: few
V: TRBV7-3
J: TRBJ2-1